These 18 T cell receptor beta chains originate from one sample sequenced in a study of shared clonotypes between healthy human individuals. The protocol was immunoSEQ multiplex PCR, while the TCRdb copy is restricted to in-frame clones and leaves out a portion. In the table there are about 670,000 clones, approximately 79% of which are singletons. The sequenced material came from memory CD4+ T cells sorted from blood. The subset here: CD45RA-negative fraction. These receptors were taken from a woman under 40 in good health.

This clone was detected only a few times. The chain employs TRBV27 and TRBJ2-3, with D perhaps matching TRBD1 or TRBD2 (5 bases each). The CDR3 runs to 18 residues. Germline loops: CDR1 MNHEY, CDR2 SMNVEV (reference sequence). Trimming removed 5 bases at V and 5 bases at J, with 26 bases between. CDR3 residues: CASSTLYNRQLAIDTQYF. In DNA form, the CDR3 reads TGTGCCAGCAGTACCCTCTACAATCGACAGCTAGCAATAGATACGCAGTATTTT.

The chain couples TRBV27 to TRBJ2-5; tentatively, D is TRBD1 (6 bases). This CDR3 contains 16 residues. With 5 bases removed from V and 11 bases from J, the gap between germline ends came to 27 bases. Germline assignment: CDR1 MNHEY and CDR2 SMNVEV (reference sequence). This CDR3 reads CASSDGGYLRGGEQYF. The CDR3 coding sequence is TGTGCCAGCAGTGACGGCGGCTACCTACGAGGGGGAGAGCAGTACTTC.

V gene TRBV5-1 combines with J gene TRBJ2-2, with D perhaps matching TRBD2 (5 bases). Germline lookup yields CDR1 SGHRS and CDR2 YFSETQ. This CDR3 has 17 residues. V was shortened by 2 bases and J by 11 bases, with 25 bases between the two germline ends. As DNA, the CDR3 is TGCGCCAGCAGCTTTGACCCGGGATCGACTCCACCAGTAGAGCTGTTTTTT. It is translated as CASSFDPGSTPPVELFF.

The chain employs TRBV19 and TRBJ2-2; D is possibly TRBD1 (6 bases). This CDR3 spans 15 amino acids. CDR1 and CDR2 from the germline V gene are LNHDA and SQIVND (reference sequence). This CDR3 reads CATKTLTGLTGELFF. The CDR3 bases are TGTGCAACTAAAACCCTCACAGGGTTGACCGGGGAGCTGTTTTTT. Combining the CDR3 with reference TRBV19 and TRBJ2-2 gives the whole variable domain DGGITQSPKYLFRKEGQNVTLSCEQNLNHDAMYWYRQDPGQGLRLIYYSQIVNDFQKGDIAEGYSVSREKKESFPLTVTSAQKNPTAFYLCATKTLTGLTGELFFGEGSRLTVL.

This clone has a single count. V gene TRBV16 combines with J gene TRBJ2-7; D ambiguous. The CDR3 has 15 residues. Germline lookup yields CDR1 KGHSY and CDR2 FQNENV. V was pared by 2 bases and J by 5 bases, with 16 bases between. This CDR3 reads CASSQITLGTNEQYF. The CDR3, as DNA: TGTGCCAGCAGCCAAATAACTCTAGGAACAAACGAGCAGTACTTC.

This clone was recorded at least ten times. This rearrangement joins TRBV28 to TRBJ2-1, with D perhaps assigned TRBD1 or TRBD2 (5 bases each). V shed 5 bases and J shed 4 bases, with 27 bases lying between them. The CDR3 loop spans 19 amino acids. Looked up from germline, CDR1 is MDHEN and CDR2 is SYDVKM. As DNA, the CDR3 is TGTGCCAGCAGTCCCTTCCACCTCCAAGTCGGGGCACCTTACAATGAGCAGTTCTTC. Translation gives CASSPFHLQVGAPYNEQFF.

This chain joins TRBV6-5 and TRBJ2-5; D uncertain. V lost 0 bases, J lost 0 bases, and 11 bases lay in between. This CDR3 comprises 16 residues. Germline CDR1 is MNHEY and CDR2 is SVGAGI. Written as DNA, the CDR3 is TGTGCCAGCAGTTACTCGACCGGAGATTACCAAGAGACCCAGTACTTC. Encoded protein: CASSYSTGDYQETQYF.

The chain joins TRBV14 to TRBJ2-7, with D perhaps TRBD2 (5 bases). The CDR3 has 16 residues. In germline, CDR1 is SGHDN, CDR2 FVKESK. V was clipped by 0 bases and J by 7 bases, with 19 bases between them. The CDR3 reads CASSQDYRQDGGEQYF. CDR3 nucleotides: TGTGCCAGCAGCCAAGATTATCGGCAGGATGGAGGAGAGCAGTACTTC.

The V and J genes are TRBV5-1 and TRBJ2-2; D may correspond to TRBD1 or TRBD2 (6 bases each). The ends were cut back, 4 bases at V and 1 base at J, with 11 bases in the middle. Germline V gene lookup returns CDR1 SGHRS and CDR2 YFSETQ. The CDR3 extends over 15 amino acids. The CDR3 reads CASSAGHENTGELFF. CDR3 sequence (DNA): TGCGCCAGCAGCGCGGGACACGAGAACACCGGGGAGCTGTTTTTT.

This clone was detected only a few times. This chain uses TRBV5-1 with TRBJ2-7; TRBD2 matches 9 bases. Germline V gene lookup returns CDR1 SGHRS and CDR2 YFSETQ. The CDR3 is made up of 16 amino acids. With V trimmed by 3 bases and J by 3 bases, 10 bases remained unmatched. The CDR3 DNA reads TGCGCCAGCAGCTGGACCTTAGCGGGAGATCGCTACGAGCAGTACTTC. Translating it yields CASSWTLAGDRYEQYF.

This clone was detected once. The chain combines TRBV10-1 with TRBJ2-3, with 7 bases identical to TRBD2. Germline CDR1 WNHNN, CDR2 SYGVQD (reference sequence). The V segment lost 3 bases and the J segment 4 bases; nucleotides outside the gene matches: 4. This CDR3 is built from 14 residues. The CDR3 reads CASSDLGRADTQYF. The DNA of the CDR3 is TGCGCCAGCAGTGATCTTGGGAGGGCAGATACGCAGTATTTT.

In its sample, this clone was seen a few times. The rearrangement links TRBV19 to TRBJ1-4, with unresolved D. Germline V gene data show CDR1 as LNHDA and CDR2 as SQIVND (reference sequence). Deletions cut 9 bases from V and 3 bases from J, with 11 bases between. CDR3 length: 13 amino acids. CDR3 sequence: CASSSVANEKLFF. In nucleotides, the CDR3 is TGTGCCAGCAGTTCAGTAGCTAATGAAAAACTGTTTTTT.

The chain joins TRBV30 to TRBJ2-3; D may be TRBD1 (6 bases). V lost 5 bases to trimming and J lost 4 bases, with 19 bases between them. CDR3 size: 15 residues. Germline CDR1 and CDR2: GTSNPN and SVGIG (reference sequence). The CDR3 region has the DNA TGTGCCTGGGCAGGGGATGCAACAGGGTCAGATACGCAGTATTTT. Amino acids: CAWAGDATGSDTQYF.

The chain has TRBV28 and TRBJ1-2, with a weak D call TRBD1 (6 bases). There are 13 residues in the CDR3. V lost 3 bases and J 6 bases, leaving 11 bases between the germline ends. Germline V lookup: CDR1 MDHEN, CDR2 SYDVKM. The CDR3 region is CASSLTRGNGYTF. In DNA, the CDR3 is TGTGCCAGCAGTTTGACCAGGGGAAATGGCTACACCTTC.

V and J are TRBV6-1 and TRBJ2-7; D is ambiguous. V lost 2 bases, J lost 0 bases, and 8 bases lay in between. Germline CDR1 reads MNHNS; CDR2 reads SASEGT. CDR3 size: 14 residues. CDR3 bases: TGTGCCAGCAGTGAATACGGTAGCTCCTACGAGCAGTACTTC. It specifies CASSEYGSSYEQYF.

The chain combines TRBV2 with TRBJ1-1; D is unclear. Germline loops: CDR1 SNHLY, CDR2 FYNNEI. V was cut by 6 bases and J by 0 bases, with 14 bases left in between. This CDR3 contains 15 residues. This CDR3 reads CASRAIGRVNTEAFF. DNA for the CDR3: TGTGCCAGCAGAGCGATAGGGCGCGTGAACACTGAAGCTTTCTTT.

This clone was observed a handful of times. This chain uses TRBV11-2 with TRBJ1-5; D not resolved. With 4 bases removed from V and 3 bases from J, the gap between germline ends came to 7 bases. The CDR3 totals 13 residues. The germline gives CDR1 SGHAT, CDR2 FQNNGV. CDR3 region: CASSSNNNQPQHF. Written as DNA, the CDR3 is TGTGCCAGCAGCTCCAACAACAATCAGCCCCAGCATTTT.

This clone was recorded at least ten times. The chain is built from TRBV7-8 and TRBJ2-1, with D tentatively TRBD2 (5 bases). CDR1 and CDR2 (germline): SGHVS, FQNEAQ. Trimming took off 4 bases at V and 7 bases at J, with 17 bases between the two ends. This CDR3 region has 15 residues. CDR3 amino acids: CASSSNAGFGNEQFF. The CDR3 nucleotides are TGTGCCAGCAGCTCAAACGCGGGCTTTGGTAATGAGCAGTTCTTC.